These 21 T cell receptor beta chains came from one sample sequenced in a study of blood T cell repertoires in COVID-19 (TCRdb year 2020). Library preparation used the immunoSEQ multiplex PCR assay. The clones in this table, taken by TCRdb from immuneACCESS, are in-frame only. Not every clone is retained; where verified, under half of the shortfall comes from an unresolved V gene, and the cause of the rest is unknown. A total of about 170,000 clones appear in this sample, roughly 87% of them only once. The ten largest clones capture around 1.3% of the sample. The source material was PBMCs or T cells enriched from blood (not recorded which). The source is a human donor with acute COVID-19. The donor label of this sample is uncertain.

CDR3 residues: CAIKPGGGEQYF. In nucleotides, the CDR3 is TGTGCCATCAAACCAGGGGGCGGGGAGCAGTACTTC. This rearrangement joins TRBV10-3 to TRBJ2-7; TRBD1 matches at 8 bases. Germline V gene sequence: CDR1 ENHRY, CDR2 SYGVKD. V lost 7 bases, J lost 7 bases, and 6 bases stayed unmatched. CDR3 length: 12 residues.

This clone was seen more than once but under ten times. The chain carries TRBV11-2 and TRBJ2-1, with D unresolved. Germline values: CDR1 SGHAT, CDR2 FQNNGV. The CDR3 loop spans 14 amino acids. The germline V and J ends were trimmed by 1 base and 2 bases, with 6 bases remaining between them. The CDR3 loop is CASSLVGPYNEQFF. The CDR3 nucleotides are TGTGCCAGCAGCTTAGTTGGGCCCTACAATGAGCAGTTCTTC.

This chain's CDR3 is CSVGTGITNEKLFF. The CDR3 DNA is TGCAGCGTCGGGACAGGGATTACTAATGAAAAACTGTTTTTT. The chain carries TRBV29-1 and TRBJ1-4; 9 positions agree with TRBD1. In germline, CDR1 is SQVTM, CDR2 ANQGSEA. Losses at the gene ends were 6 bases for V and 2 bases for J; bases not matched to a gene: 4. The CDR3 contains 14 residues.

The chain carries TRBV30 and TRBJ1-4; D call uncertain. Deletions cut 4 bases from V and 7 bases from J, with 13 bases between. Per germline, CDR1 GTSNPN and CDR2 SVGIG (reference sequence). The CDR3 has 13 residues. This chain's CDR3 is CAWNVGTSEKLFF. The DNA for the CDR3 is TGTGCCTGGAATGTCGGTACGAGTGAAAAACTGTTTTTT.

The CDR3 nucleotides are TGTGCCAGCAGCTTGGGACTAGCGTTGGAGACCCAGTACTTC. This codes for CASSLGLALETQYF. The chain is built from TRBV7-9 and TRBJ2-5; 10 positions agree with TRBD2. The CDR3 runs 14 residues. Trimming cost V 3 bases and J 5 bases; bases outside gene matches: 3. The germline V gene has CDR1 SEHNR and CDR2 FQNEAQ (reference sequence).

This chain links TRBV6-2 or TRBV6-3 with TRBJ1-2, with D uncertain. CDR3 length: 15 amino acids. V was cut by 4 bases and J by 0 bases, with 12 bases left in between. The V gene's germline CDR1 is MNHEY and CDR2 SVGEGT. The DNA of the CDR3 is TGTGCCAGCAGTTCCCTCTACGGGACTAACTATGGCTACACCTTC. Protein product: CASSSLYGTNYGYTF.

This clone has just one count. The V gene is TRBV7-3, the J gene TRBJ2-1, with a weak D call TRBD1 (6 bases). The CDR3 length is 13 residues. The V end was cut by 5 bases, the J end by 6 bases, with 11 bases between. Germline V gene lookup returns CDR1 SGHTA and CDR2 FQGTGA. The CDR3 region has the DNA TGTGCCAGCAGCACGGACAGCCTCAATGAGCAGTTCTTC. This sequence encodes CASSTDSLNEQFF.

CDR3 region: CASSLYWDRGLNGYTF. The CDR3 nucleotides read TGTGCCAGCAGCCTCTATTGGGACAGGGGGCTGAATGGCTACACCTTC. V usage is TRBV14 and J usage is TRBJ1-2, with 12 bases lining up with TRBD1. This CDR3 contains 16 residues. Per germline, CDR1 SGHDN and CDR2 FVKESK. J was trimmed by 6 bases and V by 4 bases; bases with no gene match: 9. The full variable domain, its missing parts supplied by reference TRBV14 and TRBJ1-2, is EAGVTQFPSHSVIEKGQTVTLRCDPISGHDNLYWYRRVMGKEIKFLLHFVKESKQDESGMPNNRFLAERTGGTYSTLKVQPAELEDSGVYFCASSLYWDRGLNGYTFGSGTRLTVV.

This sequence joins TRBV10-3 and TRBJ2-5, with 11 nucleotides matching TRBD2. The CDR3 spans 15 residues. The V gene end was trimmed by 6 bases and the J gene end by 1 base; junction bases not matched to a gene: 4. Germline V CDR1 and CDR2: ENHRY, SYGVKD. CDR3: CAISILAGGQETQYF. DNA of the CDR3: TGTGCCATCAGCATTCTAGCGGGGGGCCAAGAGACCCAGTACTTC.

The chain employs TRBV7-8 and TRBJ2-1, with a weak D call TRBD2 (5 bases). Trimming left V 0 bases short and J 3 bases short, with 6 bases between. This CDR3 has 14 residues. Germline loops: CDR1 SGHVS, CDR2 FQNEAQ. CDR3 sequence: CASSLAGDYNEQFF. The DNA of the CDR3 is TGTGCCAGCAGCTTAGCGGGAGACTACAATGAGCAGTTCTTC.

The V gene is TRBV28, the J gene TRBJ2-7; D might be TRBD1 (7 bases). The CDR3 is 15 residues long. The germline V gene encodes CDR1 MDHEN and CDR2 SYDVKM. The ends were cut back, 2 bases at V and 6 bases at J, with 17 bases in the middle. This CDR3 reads CASSLGARGAGEQYF. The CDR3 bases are TGTGCCAGCAGTTTAGGGGCCAGGGGGGCCGGCGAGCAGTACTTC.

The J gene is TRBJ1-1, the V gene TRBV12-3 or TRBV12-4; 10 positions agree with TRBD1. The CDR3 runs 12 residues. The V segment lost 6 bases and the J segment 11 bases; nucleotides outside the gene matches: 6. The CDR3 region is CASRRQGAGAFF. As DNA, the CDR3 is TGTGCCAGCAGAAGACAGGGGGCGGGGGCTTTCTTT.

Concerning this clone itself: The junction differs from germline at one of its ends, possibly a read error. As DNA, the CDR3 is TGTGCCAGTAGCGGGATTTACTACGAGCGGTACTTC. Protein: CASSGIYYERYF. The chain joins TRBV19 to TRBJ2-7; a possible D gene is TRBD2 (5 bases). Germline V CDR1 and CDR2: LNHDA, SQIVND (reference sequence). The CDR3 runs 12 residues.

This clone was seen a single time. The CDR3 is CASSETGGNEQFF. CDR3 coding DNA: TGTGCCAGCAGTGAAACGGGGGGCAATGAGCAGTTCTTC. The chain has TRBV6-1 and TRBJ2-1; 7 bases line up with TRBD2. Trimming took 2 bases from V and 6 from J; bases not matched to a gene: 1. Per the germline V gene, CDR1 is MNHNS and CDR2 is SASEGT. This CDR3 region has 13 residues.

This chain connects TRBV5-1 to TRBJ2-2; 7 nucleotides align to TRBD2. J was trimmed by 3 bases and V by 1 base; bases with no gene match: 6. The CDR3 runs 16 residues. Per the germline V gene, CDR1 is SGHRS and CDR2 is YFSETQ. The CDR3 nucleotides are TGCGCCAGCAGCTTGAGCCAAGCGGGGCACACCGGGGAGCTGTTTTTT. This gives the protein CASSLSQAGHTGELFF.

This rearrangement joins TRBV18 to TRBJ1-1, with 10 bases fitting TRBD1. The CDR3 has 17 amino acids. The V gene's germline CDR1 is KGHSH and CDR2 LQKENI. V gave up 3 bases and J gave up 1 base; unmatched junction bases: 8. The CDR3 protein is CASSPRQGAPPNTEAFF. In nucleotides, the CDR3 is TGTGCCAGCTCACCGCGACAGGGGGCGCCTCCGAACACTGAAGCTTTCTTT.

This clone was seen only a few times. CDR3 amino acids: CASSVSSPTGRIAGELFF. In DNA form, the CDR3 reads TGTGCCAGCAGCGTATCCTCTCCGACAGGGAGGATTGCCGGGGAGCTGTTTTTT. The chain is built from TRBV9 and TRBJ2-2, with D maybe TRBD1 (7 bases). The V end was cut by 1 base, the J end by 6 bases, with 22 bases between. CDR1 is SGDLS and CDR2 is YYNGEE in the germline V gene. CDR3 length: 18 residues. The whole variable domain, filled in from reference TRBV9 and TRBJ2-2, reads DSGVTQTPKHLITATGQRVTLRCSPRSGDLSVYWYQQSLDQGLQFLIQYYNGEERAKGNILERFSAQQFPDLHSELNLSSLELGDSALYFCASSVSSPTGRIAGELFFGEGSRLTVL.

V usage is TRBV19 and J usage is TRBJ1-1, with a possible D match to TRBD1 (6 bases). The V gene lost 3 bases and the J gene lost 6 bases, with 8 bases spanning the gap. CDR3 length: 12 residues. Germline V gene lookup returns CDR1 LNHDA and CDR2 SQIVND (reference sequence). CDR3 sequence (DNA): TGTGCCAGTAGTATCGGGGGGCCTGAAGCTTTCTTT. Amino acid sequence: CASSIGGPEAFF.

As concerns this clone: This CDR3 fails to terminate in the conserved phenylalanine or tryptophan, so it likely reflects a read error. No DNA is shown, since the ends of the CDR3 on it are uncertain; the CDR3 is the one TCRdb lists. CDR3 loop: CATDRGAI. The rearrangement joins TRBV27 to TRBJ2-7; the DNA was not compared with TRBD1, the D call given in the table. Per the germline V gene, CDR1 is MNHEY and CDR2 is SMNVEV (reference sequence). From its first to its last residue, the CDR3 has 8 amino acids.

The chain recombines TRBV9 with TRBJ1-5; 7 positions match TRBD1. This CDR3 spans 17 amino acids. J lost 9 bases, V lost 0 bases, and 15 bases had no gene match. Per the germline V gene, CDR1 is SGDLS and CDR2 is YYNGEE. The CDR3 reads CASSVEGQGDGTGPQHF. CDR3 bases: TGTGCCAGCAGCGTAGAGGGTCAGGGGGACGGGACTGGGCCCCAGCATTTT.

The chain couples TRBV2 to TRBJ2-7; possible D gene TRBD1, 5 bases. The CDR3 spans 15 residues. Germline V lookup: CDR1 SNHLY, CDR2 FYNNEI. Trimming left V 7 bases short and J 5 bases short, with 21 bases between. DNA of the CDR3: TGTGCCAGCACCGTAGGGGCTGATGTCGCCCACGAGCAGTACTTC. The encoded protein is CASTVGADVAHEQYF.